This T cell receptor beta chain was observed in a study of T cell changes during pregnancy in multiple sclerosis. The CDR3 loop spans 13 amino acids. The germline CDR1 and CDR2 sequences are LGHNA and YNFKEQ. V was cut by 3 bases and J by 3 bases, with 8 bases left in between. Produced via immunoSEQ multiplex PCR; TCRdb's table is partial and in-frame only. Here the sample spans about 54,000 clones, approximately 92% being singletons. The chain employs TRBV4-2 and TRBJ1-1; D unresolved. The sample in question was peripheral blood, obtained after pregnancy. The sequence was collected from a female donor in good health, enrolled as a control in a pregnancy study. The CDR3 DNA is TGTGCCAGCAGCCAGGTTGGGCACACTGAAGCTTTCTTT. This translates into CASSQVGHTEAFF.